This entry describes one T cell receptor (beta chain). Antigen specificity is unknown. These data are taken from a study of beta chain features in type 1 diabetes. The overall study: On cell yields, gender and age, patients and healthy donors were similar. Examined across all samples were roughly 100 million sorted cells.

V lost 4 bases, J lost 0 bases, and 16 bases lay in between. This CDR3 comprises 16 residues. Germline values: CDR1 SQVTM, CDR2 ANQGSEA. The entirety of the isolated RNA underwent reverse transcription, so expressed TCRB transcripts were sequenced. Here immunoSEQ multiplex PCR was the method, and the copy in TCRdb shows in-frame clones only, minus some. In the table there are some 660,000 clones, 11% to 15% of which are singletons. Stem cell-like memory, regulatory, central memory and naive CD4+ cells were sorted via CD45RO/CCR7/CD25/CD127/CD95/CD27. Findings and caveats of the study: Shortening of TCRB CDR3s, moderate but significant, appeared in all four CD4+ subsets of Type 1 diabetes patients. The study found fewer insertions and more deletions at VDJ junctions in type 1 diabetes patients.

This clonotype originated in a man between 18 and 35 years old with type 1 diabetes. The V call is TRBV29-1, the J call TRBJ1-5; possibly TRBD1 for D (6 bases). Sequencing used naive CD4+ T cells from blood. The DNA of the CDR3 is TGCAGCGTTGCGCTTCCGGGGACAACTAGCAATCAGCCCCAGCATTTT. This sequence encodes CSVALPGTTSNQPQHF.